Listed below are T cell receptor beta chains from one sample, sequenced in a study of CD8+CD57+ T cells in acquired aplastic anemia. In TCRdb, the reads were re-called with MiXCR into one record per CDR3 protein. The repertoire holds around 290,000 distinct CDR3 sequences, with around three fifths as singletons. Sequenced material: sorted CD4+, CD8+, or CD8+CD57+ T cells (not recorded which) from PBMCs. The receptor source for this set is a human donor with aplastic anemia. Both conserved end residues are part of each CDR3. The D gene is left open where the match is weak. A row's size may be missing; if present it is once, few, many or a size class.

clone_size	d_call	v_call	j_call	cdr3_nt	cdr3_aa
NA	NA	TRBV9	TRBJ1-6	TGTGCCAGCAGCGTACGCTCACCCCTCCACTTT	CASSVRSPLHF
NA	TRBD2	TRBV20-1	TRBJ2-3	TGCAGTGCGGGACTAGGCACAGATACGCAGTATTTT	CSAGLGTDTQYF
NA	NA	TRBV20-1	TRBJ1-1	TGCAGTGTAACGGACGGGCCTTACTCGACTGAAGCTTTCTTT	CSVTDGPYSTEAFF
NA	NA	TRBV6-1	TRBJ2-6	TGTGCCAGCAGTGCACTTTCTGGGGCCAACGTCCTGACTTTC	CASSALSGANVLTF
few	NA	TRBV2	TRBJ1-1	TGTGCCAGCAGTGACAGGGCTGAAGCTTTCTTT	CASSDRAEAFF
NA	TRBD2	TRBV5-1	TRBJ2-3	TGCGCCAGCAGCTCCCCGGGGGGTGATACGCAGTGTTTT	CASSSPGGDTQCF
NA	TRBD1	TRBV15	TRBJ2-7	TGTGCCACCAGCAGGAACGACAGGGGCCACGAGCAGTACTTC	CATSRNDRGHEQYF
many	TRBD2	TRBV9	TRBJ2-5	TGTGCCAGCAGCGTAGATGGCGGGAGGGCCGGGGAGACCCAGTACTTC	CASSVDGGRAGETQYF
NA	TRBD2	TRBV10-3	TRBJ2-7	TGTGCCGTAAGCCCTAGCGGCCCCTACGAGCAGTACTTC	CAVSPSGPYEQYF
once	NA	TRBV5-1	TRBJ2-2	TGCGCCAGCTCCGCGGTTCGGGCCGGGGAACTGTTTTTT	CASSAVRAGELFF
few	NA	TRBV15	TRBJ2-3	TGTGCCACCAGCAAAGAGGGGGGTTCGGGCACAGATACGCAGTATTTT	CATSKEGGSGTDTQYF
many	TRBD2	TRBV7-2	TRBJ2-3	TGTGCCAGCAGCTTAGCGCGACTAGCGGGAGGGCGGGGCACAGATACGCAGTATTTT	CASSLARLAGGRGTDTQYF
few	NA	TRBV7-2	TRBJ1-6	TGTGCCAGCAGCCTGGACAGTAGGCGCAACTCACCCCTCCACTTT	CASSLDSRRNSPLHF
NA	TRBD2	TRBV2	TRBJ2-7	TGTGCCAGCAGTGAAGAGCTAGCGGGGGCGTACGAGCAGTACTTC	CASSEELAGAYEQYF
NA	TRBD1	TRBV24-1	TRBJ1-2	TGTGCCACCTTACGGGACAGGGGGGCAGCTAACTATGGCTACACCTTC	CATLRDRGAANYGYTF
NA	NA	TRBV5-1	TRBJ2-2	TGCGCCAGCAGTGGGGGGTCCGGGGTGACCGGGGAGCTGTTTTTT	CASSGGSGVTGELFF
NA	NA	TRBV29-1	TRBJ1-2	TGCAGCGTTGACGTGGCGGGGCCGAAGTATGGCTACACCTTC	CSVDVAGPKYGYTF
few	NA	TRBV20-1	TRBJ2-1	TGCAGTGCTAGAGATCAGGAAAATGAGCAGTTCTTC	CSARDQENEQFF
NA	NA	TRBV19	TRBJ1-4	TGTGCCAGTAGTATTCGGGACGTCGGGGGTGAAAGACTGTCTTTT	CASSIRDVGGERLSF
NA	NA	TRBV7-2	TRBJ1-3	TGTGCCAGCAGCTCGACCCTGGGGGGAAACAACATATATTTT	CASSSTLGGNNIYF
NA	NA	TRBV12-3/TRBV12-4	TRBJ2-7	TGTGCCAGCAGAAGGACCGGATCCTACGAGCAGTACTTC	CASRRTGSYEQYF
once	TRBD1	TRBV29-1	TRBJ2-1	TGCAGCGTCACCGGGACAGGGGGCAATGAGCAGTTCTTC	CSVTGTGGNEQFF
NA	NA	TRBV7-9	TRBJ1-1	TGTGCCAGCAGCTTGGGGGGGACGGAATTGAACACTGAAGCTTCCTTT	CASSLGGTELNTEASF
NA	TRBD2	TRBV20-1	TRBJ2-5	TGCAGTGCTAGAGATGGGGGACTAGCGGGAGAGACCCAGTACTTC	CSARDGGLAGETQYF
once	NA	TRBV20-1	TRBJ1-5	TGCAGTGCTAGAACAGGGAATAGCAATCAGCCCCAGCATTTT	CSARTGNSNQPQHF
many	TRBD1	TRBV29-1	TRBJ1-1	TGCAGCGTTGCGGACAGGGCTGGAGTTGGCACTGAAGCTTTCTTT	CSVADRAGVGTEAFF
few	TRBD1	TRBV18	TRBJ2-2	TGTGCCAGCTCACCACCGGGACAGGGGGCAGGGGAGCTGTTTTTT	CASSPPGQGAGELFF
many	NA	TRBV18	TRBJ1-2	TGTGCCAGCTACACCAGGGTGGGAGGCTACACCTTC	CASYTRVGGYTF
few	NA	TRBV10-3	TRBJ1-2	TGTGCCATCAGTAATCTTATGGGACTTGACGGCTACACCTTC	CAISNLMGLDGYTF
NA	TRBD2	TRBV24-1	TRBJ2-1	TGTGCCACCAGTGACCCTAGCGGGAGGACCTACAATGAGCAGTTCTTC	CATSDPSGRTYNEQFF
few	TRBD1	TRBV2	TRBJ2-7	TGTGCCAGCCGACAGGGCTACGAGCAGTACTTC	CASRQGYEQYF
many	NA	TRBV6-6	TRBJ1-2	TGTGCCAGCAGTACCCCCGGGACTTATATCGGCTACACCTTC	CASSTPGTYIGYTF
NA	TRBD2	TRBV7-9	TRBJ2-3	TGTGCCAGCGGCAAACAGACTAGCACTGATACGCAGTATTTT	CASGKQTSTDTQYF
NA	NA	TRBV12-3/TRBV12-4	TRBJ2-7	TGTGCCAGCAGTTTAAGCCTGGGGGGTAGCTCCTACGAGCAGTACTTC	CASSLSLGGSSYEQYF
NA	NA	TRBV6-1	TRBJ1-1	TGTGCCAGCAGCAGGGTGTGGGACACTGAAGCTTTCTTT	CASSRVWDTEAFF
few	NA	TRBV15	TRBJ1-3	TGTGCCACCAGCAGAGGGGTAACTGGAAACACCATATATTTT	CATSRGVTGNTIYF
NA	NA	TRBV13	TRBJ2-7	TGTGCCAGCAGCTTATTGCGCGGGACGGAACTAGCCTCCTACGAGCAGTACTTC	CASSLLRGTELASYEQYF
many	NA	TRBV20-1	TRBJ1-5	TGCAGTGCTAGAGACAGAAATCAGCCCCAGCATTTT	CSARDRNQPQHF
many	NA	TRBV9	TRBJ2-3	TGTGCCAGCAGCGTATTAGGAGATAGTTTGGCGGGTACGCAGTATTTT	CASSVLGDSLAGTQYF
many	NA	TRBV5-4	TRBJ2-2	TGTGCCAGCAGCTTGCCGGGCTCGAACACCGGGGAGCTGTTTTTT	CASSLPGSNTGELFF
NA	NA	TRBV24-1	TRBJ1-2	TGTGCCACCAGTGAAGACAGAAATGGCTACACCTTC	CATSEDRNGYTF
few	NA	TRBV15	TRBJ2-1	TGTGCCACCAGCTCACGTATGGGTGAGCAGTTCTTC	CATSSRMGEQFF
NA	NA	TRBV7-6	TRBJ2-2	NA	CASSFYICSAKREGNTGELFF
NA	NA	TRBV7-8	TRBJ1-2	TGTGCCAGCAGCTTAGAGGCAGGATCAAACTATGGCTACACCTTC	CASSLEAGSNYGYTF
NA	NA	TRBV7-9	TRBJ2-7	TGTGCCAGCAGAGAGGGGTTTGGCGAGCAGTACTTC	CASREGFGEQYF
NA	NA	TRBV10-3	TRBJ1-6	TGTGCCAGCAGTTACGGTCCTCCACGAACCCTTACTAAAGAGAGTCGTAATTCACCCCTCCACTTT	CASSYGPPRTLTKESRNSPLHF
many	NA	TRBV11-3	TRBJ2-7	TGTGCCAGCAGCTTAGGGGGCAGATTC	CASSLGGRF
NA	NA	TRBV20-1	TRBJ1-2	TGCAGTGCTACAGGGTTGGAAGGCTACACCTTC	CSATGLEGYTF
NA	TRBD1	TRBV14	TRBJ2-7	TGTGCCAGTTCTGTATCAGGGGGTAACGAGCAGTACTTC	CASSVSGGNEQYF
NA	NA	TRBV25-1	TRBJ2-7	TGTGCCAGCAGTGAAGACCTCGTAGCCACCTACGAGCAGTACTTC	CASSEDLVATYEQYF
few	TRBD1	TRBV7-9	TRBJ2-3	TGTGCCAGCAGCGAGGCAGGGGGCAAGCAAGGAGATACGCAGTATTTT	CASSEAGGKQGDTQYF
NA	TRBD2	TRBV24-1	TRBJ2-3	TGTGGCACCAGTACCCCTAGCGGGGGTAGCACAGATACGCAGTATTTT	CGTSTPSGGSTDTQYF
NA	TRBD2	TRBV7-9	TRBJ2-6	TGTGCCAGCAGCTTAATGGGGACTAGCGGGGCCAACGTCCTGACTTTC	CASSLMGTSGANVLTF
medium-sized	NA	TRBV2	TRBJ1-6	TGTGCCAGCACTTCCGGGGGGAATTCACCCCTCCACTTT	CASTSGGNSPLHF